This passage covers 30 T cell receptor beta chains from one sample sequenced in a study of blood T cells in healthy people across ages. For the second PCR, which ran for about 7 to 11 cycles, a sample-barcoded 5' primer and a J-beta primer mix were used. One entry per CDR3 protein results from TCRdb running MiXCR on the 5' RACE reads. The table shows about 1.7 million distinct CDR3 sequences, with approximately 30% occurring only once. Input material: blood. The receptors come from a woman aged 25 to 39 in good health.

V and J are TRBV19 and TRBJ1-4, with 7 nucleotides matching TRBD1. Germline V lookup: CDR1 LNHDA, CDR2 SQIVND (reference sequence). The CDR3 has 12 amino acids. CDR3 bases: TGTGGATCGGGACAGCATAATGAAAAACTGTTTTTT. It codes for CGSGQHNEKLFF.

In this sample, this clonotype turned up a few times. V usage is TRBV4-3 and J usage is TRBJ2-2, with D hard to call. Deletions cut 0 bases from V and 6 bases from J, with 8 bases between. The V gene's germline CDR1 is LGHNA and CDR2 YSLEER. CDR3 length: 14 residues. The CDR3 spells CASSQDYLAGELFF. The CDR3 DNA reads TGCGCCAGCAGCCAAGACTATCTGGCCGGGGAGCTGTTTTTT.

Comments on this clonotype: A clone one base away is much larger, so this may be a read error. V usage is TRBV5-1 and J usage is TRBJ2-7, with 10 bases aligning to TRBD1. The junction had 8 bases not matched to a gene; V was cut back by 1 base and J by 4 bases. CDR1 SGHRS and CDR2 YFSETQ come from the germline V gene. The CDR3 contains 16 residues. Written as DNA, the CDR3 is TGCGCCAGCAGCTTGCAGTCTGGGACAGGGGATTACGAGCAGTACTTC. This codes for CASSLQSGTGDYEQYF.

This sequence joins TRBV28 and TRBJ2-3; 7 bases are a match to TRBD1. Per germline, CDR1 MDHEN and CDR2 SYDVKM. Trimming cost V 6 bases and J 4 bases; bases outside gene matches: 16. CDR3 length equals 17 residues. The CDR3 here is CASRRGPGQWGPDTQYF. DNA of the CDR3: TGTGCCAGCAGACGTGGGCCGGGACAGTGGGGGCCAGATACGCAGTATTTT.

The table lists this clonotype with a few counts. This chain links TRBV20-1 with TRBJ2-5; D uncertain. Germline lookup yields CDR1 DFQATT and CDR2 SNEGSKA (reference sequence). CDR3 length: 12 amino acids. Trimming took 1 base from V and 7 from J, leaving 10 bases between them. Here the CDR3 reads CSARAPNGTQYF. Written as DNA, the CDR3 is TGCAGTGCTAGAGCCCCTAATGGGACCCAGTACTTC.

V is TRBV29-1 and J is TRBJ1-1, with a weak D call TRBD1 (5 bases). CDR3 size: 11 residues. The germline V gene has CDR1 SQVTM and CDR2 ANQGSEA. The V end was cut by 6 bases, the J end by 8 bases, with 13 bases between. The CDR3 protein is CSVGEGEEAFF. For the CDR3, the DNA is TGCAGCGTGGGGGAGGGCGAGGAAGCTTTCTTT.

This clonotype was recorded at least ten times. The junction departs from the called germline gene at one end, perhaps through a read error. The chain recombines TRBV11-2 with TRBJ2-6, with a possible D match to TRBD1 (6 bases). The CDR3 has 18 amino acids. From germline, CDR1 is SGHAT and CDR2 FQNNGV. CDR3 protein: CAISSTTGIYSGANVLTF. The CDR3 DNA reads as TGTGCCATCAGCTCCACCACAGGGATCTACTCTGGGGCCAACGTCCTGACTTTC.

This clonotype has just a few counts. At one end the junction does not follow the germline gene, possibly because of a read error. The chain employs TRBV29-1 and TRBJ2-1; D is ambiguous. The CDR3 spans 11 residues. Looked up from germline, CDR1 is SQVTM and CDR2 is ANQGSEA. CDR3 nucleotide sequence: TGCAGCGTTCGAAGGTACAATGAGCAGTGCTTC. Amino acid sequence: CSVRRYNEQCF.

This clonotype was detected a few times. The rearrangement uses TRBV7-6 and TRBJ2-2; D may be TRBD2 (6 bases). The CDR3 extends over 15 amino acids. V dropped 2 bases and J dropped 4 bases, with 11 bases sitting between them. Germline CDR1 SGHVS, CDR2 FNYEAQ. CDR3 in DNA: TGTGCCAGCAGCTTACGGGCGGAGGGCACCGGGGAGCTGTTTTTT. This translates into CASSLRAEGTGELFF.

This clonotype has just a few counts. The CDR3 bases are TGTGCCAGCAGCCCCTGGGCCGGGACTAGCGGAGACAATGAGCAGTTCTTC. Protein product: CASSPWAGTSGDNEQFF. The rearrangement uses TRBV7-8 and TRBJ2-1, with TRBD2 matching 11 bases. This CDR3 has 17 amino acids. Trimming took 5 bases from V and 5 from J; bases not matched to a gene: 11. Per germline, CDR1 SGHVS and CDR2 FQNEAQ.

This chain links TRBV12-3 or TRBV12-4 with TRBJ2-1, with TRBD2 as a possible D gene (6 bases). The V gene lost 6 bases and the J gene lost 0 bases, with 15 bases spanning the gap. CDR3 length: 16 amino acids. The CDR3 sequence is CASRPFSGYSYNEQFF. DNA of the CDR3: TGTGCCAGCAGGCCCTTTAGCGGCTACTCCTACAATGAGCAGTTCTTC.

The chain couples TRBV5-5 to TRBJ1-1, with D uncertain. The CDR3 consists of 15 residues. Germline V lookup: CDR1 SGHKS, CDR2 YYEKEE (reference sequence). Trimming pared 2 bases from V and 0 bases from J, leaving 11 bases between. In nucleotides, the CDR3 is TGTGCCAGCAGCTTCGGAGAGCTCCTGAACACTGAAGCTTTCTTT. Encoded protein: CASSFGELLNTEAFF.

This clonotype was seen many times. The chain links TRBV27 to TRBJ2-7, with TRBD2 matching 7 bases. Trimming at V came to 1 base and at J to 5 bases, leaving 2 bases not matched to a gene. The CDR3 has 13 amino acids. Germline CDR1 MNHEY, CDR2 SMNVEV (reference sequence). The CDR3 region is CASSLWGGDEQYF. CDR3 nucleotide sequence: TGTGCCAGCAGTTTATGGGGGGGAGACGAGCAGTACTTC.

This clonotype was detected only once. The genes are TRBV6-6 and TRBJ1-4; 7 bases agree with TRBD1. V was clipped by 2 bases and J by 8 bases; unmatched bases: 8. Germline CDR1 and CDR2: MNHNY and SVGAGI (reference sequence). The CDR3 loop spans 15 amino acids. As DNA, the CDR3 is TGTGCCAGCAGTTACCCTACAGGGGAAGGGGAAAAACTGTTTTTT. It yields the protein CASSYPTGEGEKLFF.

The table lists this clonotype with many counts. This chain joins TRBV14 and TRBJ1-2; 7 bases match TRBD1. This CDR3 is built from 15 residues. Per germline, CDR1 SGHDN and CDR2 FVKESK. V lost 2 bases to trimming and J lost 5 bases; unmatched junction nucleotides: 8. The CDR3 nucleotides read TGTGCCAGCAGCCAACAAACAGGGGCAAAATATGGCTACACCTTC. This sequence encodes CASSQQTGAKYGYTF. Full variable domain (rest looked up from reference TRBV14 and TRBJ1-2): EAGVTQFPSHSVIEKGQTVTLRCDPISGHDNLYWYRRVMGKEIKFLLHFVKESKQDESGMPNNRFLAERTGGTYSTLKVQPAELEDSGVYFCASSQQTGAKYGYTFGSGTRLTVV.

As concerns this clonotype: One end of the junction fails to match germline, which may point to a read error. The J gene is TRBJ2-1, the V gene TRBV5-1, with D maybe TRBD2 (6 bases). Per the germline V gene, CDR1 is SGHRS and CDR2 is YFSETQ. CDR3 size: 15 residues. DNA for the CDR3: TGCGCCAGCAGCTCGATTGGCGGGAACTACAATGAACAGTTCTTC. This codes for CASSSIGGNYNEQFF.

At least ten counts were recorded for this clonotype. The chain joins TRBV15 to TRBJ2-4; D perhaps matches TRBD1 (5 bases). The germline V and J ends were trimmed by 0 bases and 0 bases, with 21 bases remaining between them. Per germline, CDR1 LNHNV and CDR2 YYDKDF (reference sequence). The CDR3 runs to 20 residues. CDR3 sequence: CATSRDSPPSGSIAKNIQYF. The CDR3 DNA reads TGTGCCACCAGCAGAGATTCGCCCCCCTCAGGGTCCATAGCCAAAAACATTCAGTACTTC.

The chain is built from TRBV11-2 and TRBJ1-4; D gene ambiguous. Per germline, CDR1 SGHAT and CDR2 FQNNGV. V shed 2 bases and J shed 6 bases, with 13 bases lying between them. This CDR3 contains 15 residues. CDR3 coding DNA: TGTGCCAGCAGCTTATTGTCCTCAACCGATGAAAAACTGTTTTTT. This gives the protein CASSLLSSTDEKLFF.

This clonotype was seen at least ten times. The chain employs TRBV6-6 and TRBJ2-7, with unresolved D. Germline V gene data show CDR1 as MNHNY and CDR2 as SVGAGI (reference sequence). V lost 7 bases and J lost 3, with 19 bases in between. The CDR3 has 15 amino acids. The CDR3 loop is CASNTPERAHYEQYF. Here the CDR3 DNA reads TGTGCCAGCAATACCCCCGAAAGGGCACACTACGAGCAGTACTTC.

This clonotype has only a few counts. The chain recombines TRBV5-1 with TRBJ2-1; TRBD2 might be the D (6 bases). Germline V CDR1 and CDR2: SGHRS, YFSETQ. Trimming cost V 0 bases and J 7 bases, with 14 bases left between them. CDR3 length: 15 amino acids. CDR3 bases: TGCGCCAGCAGCTTGGACGGACTACAAGGGAATGAGCAGTTCTTC. Translating it yields CASSLDGLQGNEQFF.

This clonotype was detected ten times or more. V gene TRBV28 combines with J gene TRBJ2-7; no clear D. CDR3 length equals 13 residues. Looked up from germline, CDR1 is MDHEN and CDR2 is SYDVKM. V was trimmed by 7 bases and J by 3 bases, leaving 13 bases between them. CDR3 bases: TGTGCCAGCACTGAGTCGGGCCGCTACGAGCAGTACTTC. Translation gives CASTESGRYEQYF.

There are a few counts of this clonotype. The chain is built from TRBV5-1 and TRBJ2-6; D is uncertain. The germline gives CDR1 SGHRS, CDR2 YFSETQ. The CDR3 contains 19 residues. V lost 3 bases and J 0 bases, leaving 19 bases between the germline ends. The CDR3: CASSCVTSEALSGANVLTF. CDR3 DNA: TGCGCCAGCAGCTGTGTTACATCCGAGGCCCTCTCTGGGGCCAACGTCCTGACTTTC.

In its sample, this clonotype was seen a few times. The rearrangement links TRBV3-1 to TRBJ2-7; D might be TRBD1 (6 bases). The germline CDR1 and CDR2 sequences are LGHDT and YNNKEL (reference sequence). The V and J ends lost 0 bases and 4 bases respectively, with 22 bases between them. The length of the CDR3 is 18 residues. CDR3 in amino acids: CASSQDGRGVRGSYEQYF. The DNA for the CDR3 is TGTGCCAGCAGCCAAGACGGCAGGGGAGTAAGAGGGTCTTACGAGCAGTACTTC.

The chain combines TRBV9 with TRBJ2-1, with D unresolved. Germline V gene sequence: CDR1 SGDLS, CDR2 YYNGEE. V lost 0 bases, J lost 5 bases, and 9 bases lay in between. The CDR3 contains 14 residues. The CDR3 spells CASSVAYDDNEQFF. The CDR3 DNA sequence: TGTGCCAGCAGCGTAGCTTACGACGACAATGAGCAGTTCTTC.

The chain employs TRBV5-1 and TRBJ1-1, with D possibly matching TRBD1 (5 bases). V lost 5 bases and J lost 0, with 11 bases in between. The germline V gene encodes CDR1 SGHRS and CDR2 YFSETQ. This CDR3 is built from 14 residues. CDR3 loop: CASRPDTMNTEAFF. CDR3 nucleotides: TGCGCCAGCAGGCCGGACACCATGAACACTGAAGCTTTCTTT. The full variable domain, its missing parts supplied by reference TRBV5-1 and TRBJ1-1, is KAGVTQTPRYLIKTRGQQVTLSCSPISGHRSVSWYQQTPGQGLQFLFEYFSETQRNKGNFPGRFSGRQFSNSRSEMNVSTLELGDSALYLCASRPDTMNTEAFFGQGTRLTVV.

This clonotype came up many times. The chain joins TRBV12-5 to TRBJ2-5; D uncertain. The CDR3 extends over 11 amino acids. Trimming left V 5 bases short and J 5 bases short, with 6 bases between. Germline V gene sequence: CDR1 LGHNT, CDR2 FRNRAP. The CDR3 spells CASGIGETQYF. The CDR3 bases are TGTGCTAGTGGTATAGGGGAGACCCAGTACTTC.

The rearrangement links TRBV12-3 or TRBV12-4 to TRBJ1-2, with D hard to call. CDR3 size: 15 residues. V lost 1 base to trimming and J lost 7 bases, with 16 bases between them. The CDR3 DNA is TGTGCCAGCAGTTTAGATCCGGATTACGGCGGTGGCTACACCTTC. This codes for CASSLDPDYGGGYTF.

The V call is TRBV7-2, the J call TRBJ2-4; 8 nucleotides agree with TRBD1. The end of the DNA aligns better with TRBJ2-5, so the J call may be wrong. Germline loops: CDR1 SGHTA, CDR2 FQGNSA. The CDR3 consists of 14 residues. Here the CDR3 DNA reads TGTGCCAGCAGCTCCGCCCAGGGGGCCCGGACCCAGTACTTC. Encoded protein: CASSSAQGARTQYF.

This clonotype was found a few times. An end of the junction differs from the germline gene, which may be a read error. The J gene is TRBJ2-1, the V gene TRBV7-8; 10 nucleotides agree with TRBD2. The CDR3 contains 17 residues. CDR1 is SGHVS, CDR2 FQNEAQ, per germline. The CDR3 is CTSSLAGGSGVVNEQFF. CDR3 coding DNA: TGTACCAGCAGCTTAGCGGGAGGATCGGGAGTGGTGAATGAGCAGTTCTTC.

The rearrangement uses TRBV5-6 and TRBJ1-2; D is perhaps TRBD1 (5 bases). Germline CDR1 is SGHDT and CDR2 is YYEEEE. Trimming took off 4 bases at V and 4 bases at J, with 20 bases between the two ends. The CDR3 has 16 amino acids. Here the CDR3 DNA reads TGTGCCAGCAGCCCTTCCCGGGACCGGGGATCCTATGGCTACACCTTC. This codes for CASSPSRDRGSYGYTF.